This TCR beta chain was found in a study of blood T cell repertoires in COVID-19. The cohort comprised adults aged about 18 to 100 years residing in under 25 US areas. The CDR3 loop spans 14 amino acids. The germline V gene has CDR1 SGHTA and CDR2 FQGNSA. V shed 5 bases and J shed 5 bases, with 14 bases lying between them. Authors' data handling: Nucleated cell number was recorded as an estimate derived from reference gene primer amplification. Using immunoSEQ multiplex PCR, the repertoire was profiled, and TCRdb retains in-frame clones only, with some absent. From that table come the V and J calls and clone size; the DNA was used to work out D and trimming. The table includes hundreds of thousands of clones, 87% detected once.

Specimen: PBMCs or T cells enriched from blood (not recorded which). The rearrangement links TRBV7-2 to TRBJ2-3; perhaps TRBD2 as D (6 bases). This TCR was recovered from a woman under 30 who had recovered from COVID-19. The CDR3 spells CASSPQEGIDTQYF. In DNA, the CDR3 is TGTGCCAGCAGCCCTCAGGAGGGTATAGATACGCAGTATTTT.